This T cell receptor beta chain was profiled in a study of blood T cell repertoires in COVID-19. Across the whole study: The United States, Italy and Spain provided the acute and convalescent COVID-19 samples. T cells, B-cell-depleted T cells, or PBMCs supplied cDNA or gDNA.

Authors' processing steps: Researchers report that nucleated cell counts were estimated from reference gene primer amplification. The repertoire was sequenced with immunoSEQ multiplex PCR; TCRdb's copy has only in-frame clones and lacks some. The V and J calls and clone size are taken from that table; D and trimming were inferred from the DNA. The sample yields 110,000 or so clones, roughly nine tenths seen once. This CDR3 contains 16 residues. The germline V gene encodes CDR1 SGHNT and CDR2 YYREEE (reference sequence). Germline trimming cut 3 bases from V and 1 base from J; bases unmatched to any gene: 4.

The chain combines TRBV5-4 with TRBJ2-2; TRBD2 aligns across 9 bases. The sample comprised peripheral blood. This clonotype was sampled from a man between 65 and 85 years old who had recovered from COVID-19. The CDR3 sequence is CASSSPTSGNTGELFF. CDR3 coding DNA: TGTGCCAGCAGCTCACCGACTAGCGGGAACACCGGGGAGCTGTTTTTT.